A selection of T cell receptor beta chains follows, all from one sample in a study of blood T cell repertoires in COVID-19. TCRdb's table, derived via immunoSEQ multiplex PCR, lists solely in-frame clones and lacks some. The table includes about 33,000 clones, 65% to 90% detected once. Sequenced material: peripheral blood. These TCRs come from a human donor in a cohort sampled during active COVID-19. The CDR3 runs from the conserved cysteine through the conserved F or W. Each record gives: CDR3 protein, CDR3 DNA, D gene, J gene, clone size, V gene. The D gene is left open where the match is weak. Clone size appears in some rows only: once, few, many, or a class for an expanded clone.

cdr3_aa: CASSQGFAQGRYNEQFF
cdr3_nt: TGCGCCAGCAGCCAAGGGTTTGCCCAGGGGCGATACAATGAGCAGTTCTTC
d_call: .
j_call: TRBJ2-1
clone_size: .
v_call: TRBV4-1

cdr3_aa: CASISGAGGNQPQHF
cdr3_nt: TGTGCCAGTATCTCGGGGGCAGGGGGTAATCAGCCCCAGCATTTT
d_call: TRBD1
j_call: TRBJ1-5
clone_size: .
v_call: TRBV19

cdr3_aa: CASSRDSLSYEQYF
cdr3_nt: TGTGCCAGTAGTAGGGACAGTCTCTCCTACGAGCAGTACTTC
d_call: TRBD1
j_call: TRBJ2-7
clone_size: .
v_call: TRBV19

cdr3_aa: CASNTGLESNQPQHF
cdr3_nt: TGTGCCAGCAATACCGGACTTGAGAGCAATCAGCCCCAGCATTTT
d_call: .
j_call: TRBJ1-5
clone_size: .
v_call: TRBV19

cdr3_aa: CASSPPSARSYNEQFF
cdr3_nt: TGCGCCAGCAGCCCACCTAGCGCTAGGTCCTACAATGAGCAGTTCTTC
d_call: .
j_call: TRBJ2-1
clone_size: .
v_call: TRBV4-1

cdr3_aa: CASSKVRGPTYEQYF
cdr3_nt: TGTGCCAGCAGCAAAGTCAGAGGCCCGACCTACGAGCAGTACTTC
d_call: .
j_call: TRBJ2-7
clone_size: .
v_call: TRBV21-1

cdr3_aa: CASSLDGGGDTQYF
cdr3_nt: TGCGCCAGCAGCTTGGACGGGGGAGGGGATACGCAGTATTTT
d_call: TRBD2
j_call: TRBJ2-3
clone_size: .
v_call: TRBV5-1

cdr3_aa: CAISGQREGAGLARNEQYF
cdr3_nt: TGTGCCATCAGTGGTCAGAGGGAGGGGGCAGGACTAGCGCGAAACGAGCAGTACTTC
d_call: TRBD2
j_call: TRBJ2-7
clone_size: .
v_call: TRBV10-3

cdr3_aa: CATSKDRGNNEQYF
cdr3_nt: TGTGCCACCAGCAAGGACAGGGGAAACAACGAGCAGTACTTC
d_call: TRBD1
j_call: TRBJ2-7
clone_size: once
v_call: TRBV15

cdr3_aa: CAWSVQNRNYGYTF
cdr3_nt: TGTGCCTGGAGTGTTCAGAACAGAAACTATGGCTACACCTTC
d_call: .
j_call: TRBJ1-2
clone_size: .
v_call: TRBV30

cdr3_aa: CASSLVQHNEQFF
cdr3_nt: TGTGCCAGCAGCTTAGTACAGCACAATGAGCAGTTCTTC
d_call: .
j_call: TRBJ2-1
clone_size: .
v_call: TRBV7-8

cdr3_aa: CASSLGLDLYEQYF
cdr3_nt: TGTGCCAGCAGTTTGGGACTAGATCTCTACGAGCAGTACTTC
d_call: TRBD2
j_call: TRBJ2-7
clone_size: .
v_call: TRBV27

cdr3_aa: CASSYEGPGNTIYF
cdr3_nt: TGTGCCAGCAGTTACGAGGGCCCTGGAAACACCATATATTTT
d_call: .
j_call: TRBJ1-3
clone_size: .
v_call: TRBV6-2/TRBV6-3

cdr3_aa: CATSTPGQGLWEQYF
cdr3_nt: TGTGCCACCAGCACACCGGGACAGGGACTTTGGGAGCAGTACTTC
d_call: TRBD1
j_call: TRBJ2-7
clone_size: .
v_call: TRBV15

cdr3_aa: CASSSSGGDNEQFF
cdr3_nt: TGTGCCAGCAGCTCTAGCGGGGGGGACAATGAGCAGTTCTTC
d_call: TRBD2
j_call: TRBJ2-1
clone_size: .
v_call: TRBV11-3

cdr3_aa: CASSLVLEGNEQYF
cdr3_nt: TGTGCCAGCAGCTTAGTTCTAGAGGGAAACGAGCAGTACTTC
d_call: .
j_call: TRBJ2-7
clone_size: .
v_call: TRBV7-9

cdr3_aa: CASSTNRDPETQYF
cdr3_nt: TGTGCCAGTAGTACGAACAGGGACCCAGAGACCCAGTACTTC
d_call: .
j_call: TRBJ2-5
clone_size: .
v_call: TRBV19

cdr3_aa: CASTLGDRGHSPLHF
cdr3_nt: TGTGCCAGCACCCTCGGGGACAGGGGGCATTCACCCCTCCACTTT
d_call: TRBD1
j_call: TRBJ1-6
clone_size: .
v_call: TRBV5-7

cdr3_aa: CASSQDRGAGELFF
cdr3_nt: TGTGCCAGCAGCCAGGACAGGGGTGCCGGGGAGCTGTTTTTT
d_call: TRBD1
j_call: TRBJ2-2
clone_size: .
v_call: TRBV7-8

cdr3_aa: CASSLGTGGKTQYF
cdr3_nt: TGTGCCAGCAGCTTAGGGACAGGGGGAAAGACCCAGTACTTC
d_call: TRBD1
j_call: TRBJ2-5
clone_size: once
v_call: TRBV7-2

cdr3_aa: CASSFGRGPPEGYGYTF
cdr3_nt: TGTGCCAGCAGTTTTGGCAGGGGGCCCCCGGAGGGGTATGGCTACACCTTC
d_call: TRBD1
j_call: TRBJ1-2
clone_size: few
v_call: TRBV28

cdr3_aa: CASSPQGANTEAFF
cdr3_nt: TGTGCCAGCTCACCGCAGGGGGCAAACACTGAAGCTTTCTTT
d_call: TRBD1
j_call: TRBJ1-1
clone_size: many
v_call: TRBV18

cdr3_aa: CASSEDRDSNQPQHF
cdr3_nt: TGTGCCAGTAGTGAGGACAGGGATAGCAATCAGCCCCAGCATTTT
d_call: TRBD1
j_call: TRBJ1-5
clone_size: .
v_call: TRBV19

cdr3_aa: CASSRIRGHQGVVTDTQYF
cdr3_nt: TGTGCCAGCAGCCGCATTAGGGGCCACCAGGGGGTGGTCACAGATACGCAGTATTTT
d_call: TRBD1
j_call: TRBJ2-3
clone_size: once
v_call: TRBV4-2

cdr3_aa: CASTRKGDISYEQYF
cdr3_nt: TGTGCCAGCACCAGAAAGGGGGACATCTCCTACGAGCAGTACTTC
d_call: .
j_call: TRBJ2-7
clone_size: .
v_call: TRBV6-5

cdr3_aa: CASSPIREYQETQYF
cdr3_nt: TGTGCCAGCTCACCAATCCGGGAGTACCAAGAGACCCAGTACTTC
d_call: .
j_call: TRBJ2-5
clone_size: .
v_call: TRBV18

cdr3_aa: CASSPRGRYTSTDTQYF
cdr3_nt: TGTGCCAGCAGTCCTAGGGGGCGGTATACGTCCACAGATACGCAGTATTTT
d_call: TRBD1
j_call: TRBJ2-3
clone_size: .
v_call: TRBV6-6

cdr3_aa: CASSPMGQGGTDTQYF
cdr3_nt: TGTGCCAGCAGTCCTATGGGACAGGGCGGTACAGATACGCAGTATTTT
d_call: TRBD1
j_call: TRBJ2-3
clone_size: once
v_call: TRBV7-2

cdr3_aa: CASSQDVGQLDGKLFF
cdr3_nt: TGCGCCAGCAGCCAAGATGTAGGTCAGCTTGACGGGAAACTGTTTTTT
d_call: .
j_call: TRBJ1-4
clone_size: once
v_call: TRBV4-3

cdr3_aa: CASSTDRGDTQYF
cdr3_nt: TGTGCCAGCAGCACCGATCGGGGAGATACGCAGTATTTT
d_call: .
j_call: TRBJ2-3
clone_size: .
v_call: TRBV7-3

cdr3_aa: CASNVKRGGGSYQETQYF
cdr3_nt: TGTGCCAGCAACGTGAAGCGGGGGGGCGGAAGTTACCAAGAGACCCAGTACTTC
d_call: TRBD2
j_call: TRBJ2-5
clone_size: .
v_call: TRBV7-9

cdr3_aa: CASSTQGDLNTEAFF
cdr3_nt: TGTGCCAGCAGCACCCAGGGGGATCTGAACACTGAAGCTTTCTTT
d_call: .
j_call: TRBJ1-1
clone_size: .
v_call: TRBV21-1

cdr3_aa: CASSPPGLTYTEAFF
cdr3_nt: TGCGCCAGCAGCCCCCCGGGACTAACCTACACTGAAGCTTTCTTT
d_call: .
j_call: TRBJ1-1
clone_size: .
v_call: TRBV5-1

cdr3_aa: CASSLSGDSAYNEQFF
cdr3_nt: TGTGCCAGCAGTTTATCAGGCGATAGCGCTTACAATGAGCAGTTCTTC
d_call: .
j_call: TRBJ2-1
clone_size: .
v_call: TRBV27

cdr3_aa: CASYPTGGSTDTQYF
cdr3_nt: TGTGCCAGCTACCCAACGGGGGGTAGCACAGATACGCAGTATTTT
d_call: TRBD2
j_call: TRBJ2-3
clone_size: .
v_call: TRBV7-8

cdr3_aa: CASSSSGMGTDTQYF
cdr3_nt: TGTGCCAGCAGCTCTAGCGGTATGGGCACAGATACGCAGTATTTT
d_call: TRBD2
j_call: TRBJ2-3
clone_size: few
v_call: TRBV28

cdr3_aa: CASSVGGQNTEAFF
cdr3_nt: TGTGCCAGCAGCGTAGGGGGACAGAACACTGAAGCTTTCTTT
d_call: .
j_call: TRBJ1-1
clone_size: few
v_call: TRBV9

cdr3_aa: CASSLEGGQGRF
cdr3_nt: TGTGCCAGCAGCTTAGAGGGCGGACAGGGTAGGTTC
d_call: TRBD1
j_call: TRBJ2-7
clone_size: .
v_call: TRBV7-9

cdr3_aa: CASSIGSLGAGYGYTF
cdr3_nt: TGTGCCAGTAGTATAGGCAGTCTGGGAGCAGGCTATGGCTACACCTTC
d_call: .
j_call: TRBJ1-2
clone_size: .
v_call: TRBV19

cdr3_aa: CASSLRPPQGVVQETQYF
cdr3_nt: TGTGCTAGCAGCTTACGCCCCCCTCAGGGGGTGGTTCAAGAGACCCAGTACTTC
d_call: TRBD1
j_call: TRBJ2-5
clone_size: .
v_call: TRBV7-7

cdr3_aa: CASSESVLSYEQYF
cdr3_nt: TGCGCCAGCAGTGAGTCTGTACTCTCCTACGAGCAGTACTTC
d_call: .
j_call: TRBJ2-7
clone_size: .
v_call: TRBV10-2

cdr3_aa: CASRQGATNEKLFF
cdr3_nt: TGTGCCAGCAGACAGGGTGCAACTAATGAAAAACTGTTTTTT
d_call: .
j_call: TRBJ1-4
clone_size: .
v_call: TRBV6-6

cdr3_aa: CASSSTEPQDSYEQYF
cdr3_nt: TGTGCCAGCAGCTCGACAGAGCCCCAAGACTCCTACGAGCAGTACTTC
d_call: .
j_call: TRBJ2-7
clone_size: .
v_call: TRBV7-9

cdr3_aa: CASSGTSGNIAKNIQYF
cdr3_nt: TGTGCCAGCAGTGGGACTAGCGGGAATATAGCCAAAAACATTCAGTACTTC
d_call: TRBD2
j_call: TRBJ2-4
clone_size: .
v_call: TRBV2

cdr3_aa: CASSSRDSYGYTF
cdr3_nt: TGTGCCAGCAGTTCCCGGGACAGCTATGGCTACACCTTC
d_call: TRBD1
j_call: TRBJ1-2
clone_size: .
v_call: TRBV27

cdr3_aa: CASSPTGAYNEQFF
cdr3_nt: TGTGCCAGCAGCCCAACGGGGGCCTACAATGAGCAGTTCTTC
d_call: .
j_call: TRBJ2-1
clone_size: .
v_call: TRBV14

cdr3_aa: CASSQVGGWCGNQPQHF
cdr3_nt: TGTGCCAGCAGCCAAGTGGGGGGGTGGTGCGGGAATCAGCCCCAGCATTTT
d_call: .
j_call: TRBJ1-5
clone_size: .
v_call: TRBV3-1/TRBV3-2

cdr3_aa: CASSERTAGGPTEQFF
cdr3_nt: TGTGCCAGCAGCGAGAGGACAGCGGGGGGGCCCACTGAGCAGTTCTTC
d_call: TRBD2
j_call: TRBJ2-1
clone_size: .
v_call: TRBV4-2

cdr3_aa: CAISEAGQGAGELFF
cdr3_nt: TGTGCCATCAGTGAAGCGGGACAGGGGGCCGGGGAGCTGTTTTTT
d_call: TRBD1
j_call: TRBJ2-2
clone_size: .
v_call: TRBV10-3

cdr3_aa: CASSLVGLGHNEQFF
cdr3_nt: TGCGCCAGCAGCTTGGTCGGACTAGGGCACAATGAGCAGTTCTTC
d_call: TRBD2
j_call: TRBJ2-1
clone_size: .
v_call: TRBV5-1

cdr3_aa: CASTERVTSSGANVLTF
cdr3_nt: TGTGCCAGTACTGAGCGAGTCACGAGCTCTGGGGCCAACGTCCTGACTTTC
d_call: .
j_call: TRBJ2-6
clone_size: .
v_call: TRBV19

cdr3_aa: CASSFRTRTSGGPNEQFF
cdr3_nt: TGTGCCAGCAGTTTCAGAACACGGACTAGCGGGGGGCCCAATGAGCAGTTCTTC
d_call: TRBD2
j_call: TRBJ2-1
clone_size: .
v_call: TRBV27

cdr3_aa: CASRPQGAITGELFF
cdr3_nt: TGTGCCAGCAGGCCACAGGGGGCGATCACCGGGGAGCTGTTTTTT
d_call: TRBD1
j_call: TRBJ2-2
clone_size: once
v_call: TRBV27

cdr3_aa: CASTGDIGETQYF
cdr3_nt: TGTGCCAGCACCGGGGATATTGGGGAGACCCAGTACTTC
d_call: .
j_call: TRBJ2-5
clone_size: .
v_call: TRBV2

cdr3_aa: CASSLGGSYSNQPQHF
cdr3_nt: TGTGCCAGCAGCTTAGGAGGGTCTTATAGCAATCAGCCCCAGCATTTT
d_call: .
j_call: TRBJ1-5
clone_size: .
v_call: TRBV7-9